These 31 T cell receptor beta chains were all obtained from the same sample, sequenced in a study of OX40 agonist ivuxolimab in advanced cancers. The data were produced by immunoSEQ multiplex PCR, yet TCRdb's version contains in-frame clones alone and is incomplete. The top ten clones hold roughly 2% of a sample with about 67,000 clones, 80% to 90% of them seen once. Source: CD4+ or CD8+ T cells sorted from blood, taken in a trial of the OX40 agonist ivuxolimab. The origin of the receptors is an adult with an advanced solid tumor such as melanoma, head and neck, liver or kidney cancer.

The J gene is TRBJ2-3, the V gene TRBV7-2; D is ambiguous. The CDR3 spans 14 residues. The ends were cut back, 5 bases at V and 6 bases at J, with 15 bases in the middle. The V gene's germline CDR1 is SGHTA and CDR2 FQGNSA. In nucleotides, the CDR3 is TGTGCCAGCAGCGGTCGTGGTTGGTCGGATACGCAGTATTTT. It yields the protein CASSGRGWSDTQYF.

This chain connects TRBV7-8 to TRBJ2-2; D perhaps matches TRBD1 (5 bases). Per germline, CDR1 SGHVS and CDR2 FQNEAQ. Trimming took off 5 bases at V and 6 bases at J, with 16 bases between the two ends. The CDR3 extends over 15 amino acids. The CDR3 loop reads CASSRTLAGSGELFF. As DNA, the CDR3 is TGTGCCAGCAGCCGAACTTTAGCAGGGTCCGGGGAGCTGTTTTTT.

The chain's CDR3 is CASSYLGSGELFF. CDR3 DNA: TGTGCCAGCAGTTACCTGGGCTCCGGGGAGCTGTTTTTT. This sequence joins TRBV28 and TRBJ2-2; D uncertain. V lost 4 bases and J 6 bases, leaving 9 bases between the germline ends. The CDR3 has 13 amino acids. CDR1 MDHEN and CDR2 SYDVKM come from the germline V gene.

The J gene is TRBJ1-2, the V gene TRBV5-1; TRBD1 is a possible D gene (6 bases). Trimming cost V 4 bases and J 0 bases, with 10 bases left between them. The CDR3 totals 14 residues. Germline CDR1 and CDR2: SGHRS and YFSETQ. The CDR3 DNA sequence: TGCGCCAGCAGCGCCAGGACAGCTAACTATGGCTACACCTTC. Protein sequence: CASSARTANYGYTF.

The rearrangement uses TRBV6-1 and TRBJ2-7; D not certain. Trimming took 6 bases from V and 4 from J, leaving 4 bases between them. Germline loops: CDR1 MNHNS, CDR2 SASEGT. The length of the CDR3 is 10 residues. CDR3: CASRDYEQYF. The CDR3 bases are TGTGCCAGCAGAGATTACGAGCAGTACTTC.

The J gene is TRBJ2-1, the V gene TRBV5-4, with D possibly being TRBD1 or TRBD2 (5 bases each). CDR3 length equals 16 residues. CDR1 is SGHNT, CDR2 YYREEE, per germline (reference sequence). V was clipped by 4 bases and J by 0 bases, with 14 bases between them. The chain's CDR3 is CASSRRGGLSYNEQFF. CDR3 DNA: TGTGCCAGCAGCCGGCGTGGGGGTCTCTCCTACAATGAGCAGTTCTTC.

This clone came up once. The chain is built from TRBV30 and TRBJ1-1; 7 positions agree with TRBD1. This CDR3 is built from 13 residues. Per the germline V gene, CDR1 is GTSNPN and CDR2 is SVGIG (reference sequence). The V segment lost 2 bases and the J segment 4 bases; nucleotides outside the gene matches: 4. CDR3 loop: CAWSTQGGTEAFF. CDR3 bases: TGTGCCTGGAGTACCCAGGGGGGCACTGAAGCTTTCTTT.

The chain links TRBV25-1 to TRBJ1-1; the D gene is possibly TRBD1 (6 bases). Germline-derived CDR1 and CDR2 are MGHDK and SYGVNS. This CDR3 is 13 amino acids long. Between the trimmed V and J ends, which lost 8 bases and 4 bases, there was a span of 14 bases. CDR3: CASGRGGATEAFF. In nucleotides, the CDR3 is TGTGCCAGCGGGAGAGGGGGGGCCACTGAAGCTTTCTTT.

The chain links TRBV7-8 to TRBJ2-1, with TRBD2 matching 13 bases. The CDR3 is 17 amino acids. V lost 5 bases, J lost 5 bases, and 9 bases stayed unmatched. Looked up from germline, CDR1 is SGHVS and CDR2 is FQNEAQ. CDR3 nucleotides: TGTGCCAGCAGCCTCAAAGTCGGGACTAGCGGGAACAATGAGCAGTTCTTC. Protein product: CASSLKVGTSGNNEQFF.

The chain uses TRBV28 and TRBJ1-2, with 8 bases aligning to TRBD1. The trim removed 4 bases at V and 5 bases at J, leaving 3 bases unmatched. The CDR3 consists of 13 residues. Germline V gives CDR1 MDHEN, CDR2 SYDVKM. For the CDR3, the DNA is TGTGCCAGCAGTTCGGACAGGGTTTATGGCTACACCTTC. It codes for CASSSDRVYGYTF.

This clone was seen more than once but under ten times. A read error may account for a junction end that differs from germline. The chain employs TRBV4-2 and TRBJ1-5; 10 bases agree with TRBD1. Germline CDR1 reads LGHNA; CDR2 reads YNFKEQ. CDR3 length: 16 amino acids. The CDR3: CASTQGEGDRGEPQHF. CDR3 bases: TGTGCCAGCACCCAAGGGGAGGGGGACAGGGGAGAGCCCCAGCATTTT.

This chain connects TRBV6-1 to TRBJ1-1, with unresolved D. The CDR3 sequence is 14 residues long. Germline assignment: CDR1 MNHNS and CDR2 SASEGT. V dropped 4 bases and J dropped 4 bases, with 13 bases sitting between them. The CDR3 loop is CASSADLFPTEAFF. CDR3 nucleotides: TGTGCCAGCAGTGCCGACCTTTTCCCCACTGAAGCTTTCTTT.

The chain recombines TRBV28 with TRBJ1-5, with D possibly being TRBD1 (6 bases). The CDR3 consists of 12 residues. The V gene's germline CDR1 is MDHEN and CDR2 SYDVKM. The V end lost 7 bases, the J end lost 5 bases, and 9 bases lay between the germline ends. The CDR3 DNA reads TGTGCCAGCACCTCAGGGGATCAGCCCCAGCATTTT. It codes for CASTSGDQPQHF.

The chain is built from TRBV2 and TRBJ1-1, with D perhaps TRBD1 (5 bases). V was shortened by 7 bases and J by 4 bases, with 13 bases between the two germline ends. This CDR3 is built from 13 residues. Germline-derived CDR1 and CDR2 are SNHLY and FYNNEI. Written as DNA, the CDR3 is TGTGCCAGCATCCGAGGGGCGGTCACTGAAGCTTTCTTT. Its translation: CASIRGAVTEAFF.

This clone was picked up one time. The chain recombines TRBV5-1 with TRBJ1-1, with 9 bases fitting TRBD1. The junction had 9 bases not matched to a gene; V was cut back by 5 bases and J by 1 base. This CDR3 spans 16 amino acids. The germline V gene has CDR1 SGHRS and CDR2 YFSETQ. The CDR3 region has the DNA TGCGCCAGCAGTCCCGACAGGGGGAGTCAGAACACTGAAGCTTTCTTT. It encodes CASSPDRGSQNTEAFF.

This clone came up a few times. The V gene is TRBV28, the J gene TRBJ2-7; perhaps TRBD2 as D (5 bases). The CDR3 consists of 14 residues. The germline V and J ends were trimmed by 3 bases and 6 bases, with 15 bases remaining between them. Germline CDR1 and CDR2: MDHEN and SYDVKM. CDR3 residues: CASSFPLGGAEQYF. In nucleotides, the CDR3 is TGTGCCAGCAGTTTTCCGTTAGGAGGAGCCGAGCAGTACTTC.

The chain has TRBV7-2 and TRBJ2-1; 15 positions match TRBD2. CDR3 length equals 15 residues. Trimming removed 5 bases from V and 8 bases from J; junction bases left unmatched: 4. Germline CDR1 reads SGHTA; CDR2 reads FQGNSA. CDR3 sequence: CASSRTSGRVHEQFF. Here the CDR3 DNA reads TGTGCCAGCAGCCGGACTAGCGGGAGGGTTCATGAGCAGTTCTTC. Variable domain in full (rest from reference TRBV7-2 and TRBJ2-1): GAGVSQSPSNKVTEKGKDVELRCDPISGHTALYWYRQSLGQGLEFLIYFQGNSAPDKSGLPSDRFSAERTGGSVSTLTIQRTQQEDSAVYLCASSRTSGRVHEQFFGPGTRLTVL.

The CDR3 DNA is TGCGCCAGCAGCCCTGAAACGAGCGGAACCGGGGAGCTGTTTTTT. Translated, it gives CASSPETSGTGELFF. The chain combines TRBV5-1 with TRBJ2-2; tentatively, D is TRBD2 (5 bases). The V gene lost 4 bases and the J gene lost 5 bases, with 15 bases spanning the gap. The CDR3 covers 15 residues. Germline assignment: CDR1 SGHRS and CDR2 YFSETQ. Supplemented by reference TRBV5-1 and TRBJ2-2, the full variable domain reads KAGVTQTPRYLIKTRGQQVTLSCSPISGHRSVSWYQQTPGQGLQFLFEYFSETQRNKGNFPGRFSGRQFSNSRSEMNVSTLELGDSALYLCASSPETSGTGELFFGEGSRLTVL.

This chain's CDR3 is CASSFDRADEQFF. As DNA, the CDR3 is TGTGCCAGCAGCTTTGATAGGGCCGATGAGCAGTTCTTC. The V call is TRBV7-2, the J call TRBJ2-1; D not certain. V was trimmed by 3 bases and J by 8 bases, leaving 11 bases between them. The CDR3 has 13 residues. CDR1 is SGHTA and CDR2 is FQGNSA in the germline V gene.

V is TRBV5-1 and J is TRBJ2-5; the match to TRBD2 covers 14 bases. The CDR3 runs to 18 residues. J was trimmed by 7 bases and V by 4 bases; bases with no gene match: 15. The germline V gene has CDR1 SGHRS and CDR2 YFSETQ. This CDR3 reads CASSTNPGTSGSSGTQYF. In DNA, the CDR3 is TGCGCCAGCAGCACCAACCCCGGGACTAGCGGGAGTTCCGGGACCCAGTACTTC. Full variable domain (missing parts from reference TRBV5-1 and TRBJ2-5): KAGVTQTPRYLIKTRGQQVTLSCSPISGHRSVSWYQQTPGQGLQFLFEYFSETQRNKGNFPGRFSGRQFSNSRSEMNVSTLELGDSALYLCASSTNPGTSGSSGTQYFGPGTRLLVL.

This rearrangement joins TRBV4-3 to TRBJ2-7, with a weak D call TRBD1 (5 bases). CDR1 is LGHNA and CDR2 is YSLEER in the germline V gene. The CDR3 loop spans 15 amino acids. Trimming shortened V by 0 bases and J by 10 bases, and 19 bases separated the two germline ends. This CDR3 reads CASSQDWNRPLRQYF. The CDR3 nucleotides read TGCGCCAGCAGCCAAGATTGGAACAGGCCCCTTCGACAGTACTTC.

The rearrangement links TRBV11-2 to TRBJ2-7; 11 nucleotides line up with TRBD2. Germline lookup yields CDR1 SGHAT and CDR2 FQNNGV. This CDR3 has 16 amino acids. The junction had 3 bases not matched to a gene; V was cut back by 2 bases and J by 0 bases. CDR3 coding DNA: TGTGCCAGCAGCTTAAGACTAGCGGGGACCTCCTACGAGCAGTACTTC. Translating it yields CASSLRLAGTSYEQYF. Supplemented by reference TRBV11-2 and TRBJ2-7, the full variable domain reads EAGVAQSPRYKIIEKRQSVAFWCNPISGHATLYWYQQILGQGPKLLIQFQNNGVVDDSQLPKDRFSAERLKGVDSTLKIQPAKLEDSAVYLCASSLRLAGTSYEQYFGPGTRLTVT.

The chain uses TRBV10-3 and TRBJ2-1; D is possibly TRBD2 (5 bases). The ends were cut back, 0 bases at V and 0 bases at J, with 6 bases in the middle. The CDR3 extends over 15 amino acids. Germline CDR1 ENHRY, CDR2 SYGVKD. The CDR3 sequence is CAISESGSSYNEQFF. CDR3 nucleotides: TGTGCCATCAGTGAGTCGGGGAGCTCCTACAATGAGCAGTTCTTC.

A single count supports this clone. CDR3 protein: CASSRLVSEYNEQFF. The DNA for the CDR3 is TGCGCCAGCAGCCGACTTGTTTCGGAATACAATGAGCAGTTCTTC. The chain links TRBV5-1 to TRBJ2-1; D uncertain. Trimming removed 4 bases from V and 4 bases from J, with 15 bases in between. Germline CDR1 and CDR2: SGHRS and YFSETQ. The CDR3 is 15 amino acids.

Within the sample, this clone is medium-sized. The rearrangement uses TRBV7-8 and TRBJ1-5, with TRBD1 identical over 10 bases. This CDR3 is 14 amino acids long. J was trimmed by 6 bases and V by 8 bases; bases with no gene match: 7. The germline V gene encodes CDR1 SGHVS and CDR2 FQNEAQ. In DNA, the CDR3 is TGTGCCAGCGCTTTAGGGACAGGGGTTCAGCCCCAGCATTTT. Translating it yields CASALGTGVQPQHF.

This clone has only a few counts. The V and J genes are TRBV18 and TRBJ1-2, with D perhaps matching TRBD1 (6 bases). This CDR3 contains 18 residues. CDR1 and CDR2 from the germline V gene are KGHSH and LQKENI. Trimming pared 5 bases from V and 2 bases from J, leaving 24 bases between. CDR3 in DNA: TGTGCCAGCTCAGTTTTAGGGACATGGCCGAATACAAACTATGGCTACACCTTC. Amino acids: CASSVLGTWPNTNYGYTF.

This clone appeared once. The junction shows a germline mismatch at one end, possibly a read error. This chain connects TRBV20-1 to TRBJ1-2; D is ambiguous. Germline V gene sequence: CDR1 DFQATT, CDR2 SNEGSKA (reference sequence). This CDR3 contains 10 residues. CDR3 DNA sequence: TGCAGTGCTAGAGACTGGGTTGAGAACTTC. Translated: CSARDWVENF.

The chain joins TRBV6-1 to TRBJ2-2, with D hard to call. V was pared by 8 bases and J by 0 bases, with 7 bases between. The length of the CDR3 is 13 residues. Germline V gene lookup returns CDR1 MNHNS and CDR2 SASEGT. CDR3 sequence: CASENSNTGELFF. Written as DNA, the CDR3 is TGTGCCAGCGAGAATTCGAACACCGGGGAGCTGTTTTTT.

This chain uses TRBV6-1 with TRBJ1-2; a weak D match, TRBD1 (5 bases). The germline CDR1 and CDR2 sequences are MNHNS and SASEGT. The CDR3 contains 12 residues. V was trimmed by 2 bases and J by 13 bases, leaving 14 bases between them. The CDR3 DNA follows: TGTGCCAGCAGTGAAATGGGGGGGGGATCCACCTTC. Residues: CASSEMGGGSTF.

This clone was seen just once. The rearrangement uses TRBV7-6 and TRBJ2-7; D might be TRBD2 (5 bases). CDR1 and CDR2 (germline): SGHVS, FNYEAQ. The CDR3 is 14 residues long. V was cut by 1 base and J by 1 base, with 8 bases left in between. CDR3 bases: TGTGCCAGCAGCTTAGTTCGCGGGTCCTACGAGCAGTACTTC. Protein sequence: CASSLVRGSYEQYF.

The CDR3 loop is CASSGVILGEQYF. The CDR3 DNA reads as TGTGCCAGCAGTGGCGTGATTCTAGGCGAGCAGTACTTC. The rearrangement links TRBV6-1 to TRBJ2-7; D gene unclear. Trimming removed 4 bases from V and 6 bases from J, with 13 bases in between. Per the germline V gene, CDR1 is MNHNS and CDR2 is SASEGT. The CDR3 sequence is 13 residues long.